This TCR beta chain was found in a study of patients and donors after allogeneic stem cell transplantation. V lost 6 bases, J lost 4 bases, and 12 bases stayed unmatched. CDR1 is MNHNS, CDR2 SASEGT, per germline. This CDR3 spans 18 amino acids. This clonotype was observed a few times. TCRdb independently ran MiXCR on the RT-PCR reads; one entry per CDR3 protein. Among about 960,000 distinct CDR3 sequences listed, 15% to 20% were seen once. The source of this sequence is a human donor who was either an allogeneic HSCT recipient or a stem cell or donor lymphocyte infusion donor (not recorded which). It is not recorded whose cells these are; they may come from a transplant donor. The chain has TRBV6-1 and TRBJ2-1; 13 positions agree with TRBD2. Sequencing was carried out using blood, either unsorted or a sorted T cell fraction (not recorded which). Here the CDR3 reads CASSPGLAGVFGYNEQFF. DNA for the CDR3: TGTGCCAGCAGCCCCGGACTAGCGGGAGTCTTCGGGTACAATGAGCAGTTCTTC.